This T cell receptor (beta chain) was obtained from a study of blood T cell repertoires in COVID-19. Study in general: Italy, Spain and the United States were the sources of the convalescent and acute COVID-19 samples. T cells, B-cell-depleted T cells, or PBMCs supplied cDNA or gDNA.

Source study methods: The authors estimated nucleated cell counts from reference gene primer amplification. TCRdb keeps only in-frame clones here, not all; method: immunoSEQ multiplex PCR. V and J calls and clone size follow that table, whereas D and trimming were derived from the DNA. The sample lists 25,000 to 30,000 clones, roughly 83% occurring once. V lost 4 bases and J 4 bases, leaving 11 bases between the germline ends. This CDR3 region has 14 residues. Germline V CDR1 and CDR2: SGHDN, FVKESK. The source of this sequence is a man aged 80 or over with active COVID-19. The sequencing input was peripheral blood. The genes are TRBV14 and TRBJ2-4; weak D call: TRBD1 (6 bases). The CDR3 DNA reads TGTGCCAGCAGCCCTTACAGGGATAAAAACATTCAGTACTTC. It yields the protein CASSPYRDKNIQYF.